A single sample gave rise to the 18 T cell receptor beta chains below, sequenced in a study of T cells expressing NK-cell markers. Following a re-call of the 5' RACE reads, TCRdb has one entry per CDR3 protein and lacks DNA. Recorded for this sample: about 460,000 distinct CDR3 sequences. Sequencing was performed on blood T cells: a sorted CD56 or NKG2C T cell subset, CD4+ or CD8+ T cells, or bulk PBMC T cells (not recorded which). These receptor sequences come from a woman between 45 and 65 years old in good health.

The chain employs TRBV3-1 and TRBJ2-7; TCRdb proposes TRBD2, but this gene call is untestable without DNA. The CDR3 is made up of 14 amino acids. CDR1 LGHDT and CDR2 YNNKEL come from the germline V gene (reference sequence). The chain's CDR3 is CASSRASNSYEQYF.

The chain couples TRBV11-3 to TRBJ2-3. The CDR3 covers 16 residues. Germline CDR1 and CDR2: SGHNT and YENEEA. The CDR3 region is CASSLGVRVGTDTQYF.

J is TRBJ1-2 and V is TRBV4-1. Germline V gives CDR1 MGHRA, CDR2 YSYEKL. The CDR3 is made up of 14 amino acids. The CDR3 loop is CASSHSGPVLGYTF.

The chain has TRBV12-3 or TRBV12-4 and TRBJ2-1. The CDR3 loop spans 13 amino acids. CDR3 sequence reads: CASSFSTKNEQFF.

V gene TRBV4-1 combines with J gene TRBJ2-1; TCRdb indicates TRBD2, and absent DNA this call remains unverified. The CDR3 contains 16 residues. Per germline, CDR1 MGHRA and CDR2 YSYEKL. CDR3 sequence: CASSQDILGLRNEQFF.

The CDR3 here is CASSVGTGAVGTEAFF. This chain joins TRBV9 and TRBJ1-1; lacking DNA, the TRBD1 call made by TCRdb goes unchecked. This CDR3 region has 16 residues. The germline V gene has CDR1 SGDLS and CDR2 YYNGEE.

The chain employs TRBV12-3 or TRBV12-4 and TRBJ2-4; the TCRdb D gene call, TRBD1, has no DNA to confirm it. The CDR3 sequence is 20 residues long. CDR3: CASSSSVPGQETLSKNIQYF.

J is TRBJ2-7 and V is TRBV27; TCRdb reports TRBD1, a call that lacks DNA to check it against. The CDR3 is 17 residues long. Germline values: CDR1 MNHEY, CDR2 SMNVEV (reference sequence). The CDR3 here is CASSLSLSLTTPYEQYF.

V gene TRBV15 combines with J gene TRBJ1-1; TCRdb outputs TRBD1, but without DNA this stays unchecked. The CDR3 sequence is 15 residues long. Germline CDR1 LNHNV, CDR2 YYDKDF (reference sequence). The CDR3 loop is CATSSDRGRGTEAFF.

CDR3 region: CASRRGTGGTNTGELFF. The rearrangement links TRBV12-3 or TRBV12-4 to TRBJ2-2; checking the TCRdb D call of TRBD1 is not possible without DNA. The length of the CDR3 is 17 residues.

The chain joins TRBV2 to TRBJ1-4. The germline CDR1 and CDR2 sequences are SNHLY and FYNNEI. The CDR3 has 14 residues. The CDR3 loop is CASNRQATNEKLFF.

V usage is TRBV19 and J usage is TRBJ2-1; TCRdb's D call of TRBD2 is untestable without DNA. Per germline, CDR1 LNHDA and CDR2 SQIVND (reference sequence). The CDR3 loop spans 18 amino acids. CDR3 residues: CASSPSSGLAGVFNEQFF. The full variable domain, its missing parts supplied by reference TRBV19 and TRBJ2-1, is DGGITQSPKYLFRKEGQNVTLSCEQNLNHDAMYWYRQDPGQGLRLIYYSQIVNDFQKGDIAEGYSVSREKKESFPLTVTSAQKNPTAFYLCASSPSSGLAGVFNEQFFGPGTRLTVL.

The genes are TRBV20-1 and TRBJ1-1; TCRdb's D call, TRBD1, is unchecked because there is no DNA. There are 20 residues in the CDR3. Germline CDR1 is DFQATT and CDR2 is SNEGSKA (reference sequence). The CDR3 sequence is CSARDFGGQAGVRGNTEAFF.

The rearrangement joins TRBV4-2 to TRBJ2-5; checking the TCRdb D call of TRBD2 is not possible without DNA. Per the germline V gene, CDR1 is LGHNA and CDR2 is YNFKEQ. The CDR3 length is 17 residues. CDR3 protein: CASSLTGTSAHQETQYF.

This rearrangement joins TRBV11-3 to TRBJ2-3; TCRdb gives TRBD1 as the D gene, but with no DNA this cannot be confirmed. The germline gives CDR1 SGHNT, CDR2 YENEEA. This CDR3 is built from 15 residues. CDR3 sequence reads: CASSLGGGVADTQYF.

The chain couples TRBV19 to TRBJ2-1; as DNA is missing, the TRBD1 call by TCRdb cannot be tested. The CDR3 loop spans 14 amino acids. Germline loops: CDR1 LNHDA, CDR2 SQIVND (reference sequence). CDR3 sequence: CASSIRGLQSEQFF. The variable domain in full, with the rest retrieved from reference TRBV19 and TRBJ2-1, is DGGITQSPKYLFRKEGQNVTLSCEQNLNHDAMYWYRQDPGQGLRLIYYSQIVNDFQKGDIAEGYSVSREKKESFPLTVTSAQKNPTAFYLCASSIRGLQSEQFFGPGTRLTVL.

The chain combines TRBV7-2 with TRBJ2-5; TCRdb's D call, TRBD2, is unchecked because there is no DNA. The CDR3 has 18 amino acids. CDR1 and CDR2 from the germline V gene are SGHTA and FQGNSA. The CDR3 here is CASSDPLPLSGIQETQYF.

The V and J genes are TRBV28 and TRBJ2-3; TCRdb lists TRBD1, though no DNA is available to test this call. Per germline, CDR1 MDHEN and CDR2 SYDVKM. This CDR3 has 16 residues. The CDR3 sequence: CASSTGTGSLTDTQYF.